This T cell receptor beta chain was obtained from a study of cytomegalovirus exposure and HLA in healthy donors. This CDR3 comprises 14 residues. From germline, CDR1 is SGHTA and CDR2 FQGNSA. Losses at the gene ends were 5 bases for V and 2 bases for J; bases not matched to a gene: 2. Primers included in the PCR were 60 Vbeta and 13 Jbeta primers. Method: immunoSEQ multiplex PCR; TCRdb's copy keeps in-frame clones and lacks some. Here the sample spans roughly 170,000 clones, roughly 85% being singletons. The V gene is TRBV7-2, the J gene TRBJ2-3, with 9 bases that match TRBD2. This receptor was identified in a young man in good health and CMV-seronegative. The sample taken for sequencing was PBMCs. Here the CDR3 reads CASSPGLATDTQYF. In nucleotides, the CDR3 is TGTGCCAGCAGCCCGGGACTAGCCACAGATACGCAGTATTTT.